This passage covers 13 T cell receptor beta chains from one sample sequenced in a study of blood T cell repertoires in COVID-19. Assay: immunoSEQ multiplex PCR; the TCRdb copy retains only in-frame clones and omits some. The sample consists of roughly 160,000 clones, around 82% of them appearing once. Sequencing used PBMCs or T cells enriched from blood (not recorded which). The receptors were gathered from a man aged 60 to 69 who had recovered from COVID-19.

This chain connects TRBV5-6 to TRBJ2-5, with a possible D match to TRBD1 (5 bases). The CDR3 is 13 residues long. V dropped 1 base and J dropped 4 bases, with 8 bases sitting between them. Germline V gene lookup returns CDR1 SGHDT and CDR2 YYEEEE. DNA of the CDR3: TGTGCCAGCAGCTTGACAGGCTCAGAGACCCAGTACTTC. Its translation is CASSLTGSETQYF. The full variable domain, its missing parts supplied by reference TRBV5-6 and TRBJ2-5, is DAGVTQSPTHLIKTRGQQVTLRCSPKSGHDTVSWYQQALGQGPQFIFQYYEEEERQRGNFPDRFSGHQFPNYSSELNVNALLLGDSALYLCASSLTGSETQYFGPGTRLLVL.

The chain combines TRBV11-3 with TRBJ2-3; D is uncertain. Trimming took 5 bases from V and 2 from J, leaving 11 bases between them. CDR3 length: 14 amino acids. CDR1 and CDR2 from the germline V gene are SGHNT and YENEEA. The CDR3 bases are TGTGCCAGCAGCCAAAACCTACCCACAGATACGCAGTATTTT. Protein: CASSQNLPTDTQYF.

This clone was found a few times. The chain links TRBV7-3 to TRBJ2-2; 8 nucleotides line up with TRBD1. CDR1 and CDR2 (germline): SGHTA, FQGTGA. The V segment lost 5 bases and the J segment 5 bases; nucleotides outside the gene matches: 13. This CDR3 is 17 amino acids long. CDR3 sequence: CASSETSTGAGTGELFF. CDR3 sequence (DNA): TGTGCCAGCAGCGAGACGTCGACAGGGGCAGGGACCGGGGAGCTGTTTTTT.

This sequence joins TRBV18 and TRBJ2-5; 8 bases line up with TRBD2. This CDR3 has 16 amino acids. Germline CDR1 and CDR2: KGHSH and LQKENI. Trimming removed 0 bases from V and 1 base from J; junction bases left unmatched: 4. Here the CDR3 DNA reads TGTGCCAGCTCACCACCGGCTAGCGGGTCCCAAGAGACCCAGTACTTC. Translation: CASSPPASGSQETQYF.

This chain's CDR3 is CASSQKTGNTEAFF. DNA of the CDR3: TGTGCCAGCAGCCAAAAGACAGGGAACACTGAAGCTTTCTTT. The V call is TRBV4-2, the J call TRBJ1-1, with D possibly TRBD1 on 6 matching bases. Trimming left V 2 bases short and J 1 base short, with 8 bases between. The length of the CDR3 is 14 residues. Germline V gene lookup returns CDR1 LGHNA and CDR2 YNFKEQ.

The chain uses TRBV28 and TRBJ1-5; D not certain. Between the trimmed V and J ends, which lost 8 bases and 7 bases, there was a span of 12 bases. The V gene's germline CDR1 is MDHEN and CDR2 SYDVKM. The CDR3 sequence is 12 residues long. CDR3 sequence reads: CASDRPRQPQHF. The CDR3 coding sequence is TGTGCCAGCGACCGCCCCAGGCAGCCCCAGCATTTT. Filled out from reference TRBV28 and TRBJ1-5, the complete variable domain reads DVKVTQSSRYLVKRTGEKVFLECVQDMDHENMFWYRQDPGLGLRLIYFSYDVKMKEKGDIPEGYSVSREKKERFSLILESASTNQTSMYLCASDRPRQPQHFGDGTRLSIL.

V gene TRBV18 combines with J gene TRBJ2-5; D call uncertain. Trimming took off 5 bases at V and 2 bases at J, with 12 bases between the two ends. This CDR3 comprises 14 residues. Germline V lookup: CDR1 KGHSH, CDR2 LQKENI. The CDR3 loop reads CASSSTNTQETQYF. The CDR3 DNA sequence: TGTGCCAGCTCATCCACCAACACACAAGAGACCCAGTACTTC.

With respect to this clone: This may arise from a read error, as a much more abundant clone is one base away. J is TRBJ1-2 and V is TRBV11-1, with D unresolved. Trimming left V 1 base short and J 2 bases short, with 8 bases between. CDR3 length: 14 amino acids. Looked up from germline, CDR1 is SGHAT and CDR2 is FQDESV (reference sequence). The CDR3 here is CASSLGANNYGYTF. The CDR3 DNA reads TGTGCCAGCAGCTTAGGGGCAAACAACTATGGCTACACCTTC. Full variable domain (rest looked up from reference TRBV11-1 and TRBJ1-2): EAEVAQSPRYKITEKSQAVAFWCDPISGHATLYWYRQILGQGPELLVQFQDESVVDDSQLPKDRFSAERLKGVDSTLKIQPAELGDSAMYLCASSLGANNYGYTFGSGTRLTVV.

The chain recombines TRBV6-4 with TRBJ2-1; 11 bases match TRBD2. There are 16 residues in the CDR3. The J segment lost 3 bases and the V segment lost 5 bases, leaving 6 bases of the junction unmatched. Germline loops: CDR1 MRHNA, CDR2 SNTAGT. Written as DNA, the CDR3 is TGTGCCAGCAGTCAAAATAGCGGGGGGGGCTACAATGAGCAGTTCTTC. This gives the protein CASSQNSGGGYNEQFF.

This chain uses TRBV7-2 with TRBJ2-3; maybe TRBD2 (6 bases). Trimming pared 5 bases from V and 1 base from J, leaving 16 bases between. Germline loops: CDR1 SGHTA, CDR2 FQGNSA. The CDR3 sequence is 16 residues long. This CDR3 is CASSRNRRGGTDTQYF. Written as DNA, the CDR3 is TGTGCCAGCAGCCGCAATCGGCGGGGAGGCACAGATACGCAGTATTTT.

This chain connects TRBV28 to TRBJ2-7; 11 nucleotides agree with TRBD2. The CDR3 runs 17 residues. The V and J ends lost 5 bases and 6 bases, in that order; junction bases with no gene match: 15. Germline assignment: CDR1 MDHEN and CDR2 SYDVKM. In DNA form, the CDR3 reads TGTGCCAGCAGTCTCTTTAGGCTAGCGGGGGGCTCCACCGAGCAGTACTTC. This translates into CASSLFRLAGGSTEQYF.

This rearrangement joins TRBV25-1 to TRBJ1-6; a weak D match, TRBD1 (5 bases). Between the trimmed V and J ends, which lost 2 bases and 6 bases, there was a span of 11 bases. The CDR3 sequence is 15 residues long. Germline V gene sequence: CDR1 MGHDK, CDR2 SYGVNS. In nucleotides, the CDR3 is TGTGCCAGCAGTGAACAAGGGCAGGGTAATTCACCCCTCCACTTT. It codes for CASSEQGQGNSPLHF.

J is TRBJ2-7 and V is TRBV10-3; 8 nucleotides line up with TRBD2. CDR1 and CDR2 from the germline V gene are ENHRY and SYGVKD. V lost 3 bases and J lost 0; bases outside the gene matches: 4. The CDR3 sequence is 15 residues long. CDR3 region: CAISEGGGHSYEQYF. CDR3 nucleotide sequence: TGTGCCATCAGTGAAGGCGGGGGGCACTCCTACGAGCAGTACTTC.